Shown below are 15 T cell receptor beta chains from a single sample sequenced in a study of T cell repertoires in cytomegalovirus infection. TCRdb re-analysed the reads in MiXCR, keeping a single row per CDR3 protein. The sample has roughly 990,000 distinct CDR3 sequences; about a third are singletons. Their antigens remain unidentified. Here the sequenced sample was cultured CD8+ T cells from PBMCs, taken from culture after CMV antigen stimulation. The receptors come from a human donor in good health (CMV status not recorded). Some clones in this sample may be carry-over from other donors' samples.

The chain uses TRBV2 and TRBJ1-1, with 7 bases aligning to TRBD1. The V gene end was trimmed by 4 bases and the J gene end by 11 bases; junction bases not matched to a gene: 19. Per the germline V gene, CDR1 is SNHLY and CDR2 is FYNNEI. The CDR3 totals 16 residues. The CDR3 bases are TGTGCCAGCAGTGCGGAGGGACAGTCGAATCCCTTTGGGGCTTTCTTT. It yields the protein CASSAEGQSNPFGAFF.

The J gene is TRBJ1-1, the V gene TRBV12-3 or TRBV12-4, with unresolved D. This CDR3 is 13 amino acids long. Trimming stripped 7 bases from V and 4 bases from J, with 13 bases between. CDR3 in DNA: TGTGCCAGCAAGGACGGGAGTGTCACTGAAGCTTTCTTT. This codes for CASKDGSVTEAFF.

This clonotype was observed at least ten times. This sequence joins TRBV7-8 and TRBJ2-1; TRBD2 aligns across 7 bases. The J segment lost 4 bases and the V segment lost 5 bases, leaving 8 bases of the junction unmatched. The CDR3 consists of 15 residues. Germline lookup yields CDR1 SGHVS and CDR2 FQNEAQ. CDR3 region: CASSPTSGAYNEQFF. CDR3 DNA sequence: TGTGCCAGCAGCCCCACGAGCGGGGCTTACAATGAGCAGTTCTTC.

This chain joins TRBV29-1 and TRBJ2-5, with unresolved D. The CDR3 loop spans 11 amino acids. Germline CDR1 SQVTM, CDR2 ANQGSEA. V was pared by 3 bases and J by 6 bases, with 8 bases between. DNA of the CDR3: TGCAGCGTTGATGGCGGACAGACCCAGTACTTC. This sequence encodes CSVDGGQTQYF.

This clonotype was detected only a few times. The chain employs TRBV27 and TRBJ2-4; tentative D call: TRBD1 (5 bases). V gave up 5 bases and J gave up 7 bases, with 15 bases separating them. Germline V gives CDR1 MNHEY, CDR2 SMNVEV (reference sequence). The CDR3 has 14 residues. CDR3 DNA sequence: TGTGCCAGCAGTCACCAAAGGGGTGGGAACATTCAGTACTTC. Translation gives CASSHQRGGNIQYF.

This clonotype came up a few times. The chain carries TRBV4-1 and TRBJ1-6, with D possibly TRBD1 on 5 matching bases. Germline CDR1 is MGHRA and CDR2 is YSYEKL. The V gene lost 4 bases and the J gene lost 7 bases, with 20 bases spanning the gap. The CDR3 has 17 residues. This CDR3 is CASSPLGQGETNSPLHF. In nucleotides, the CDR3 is TGCGCCAGCAGCCCTCTGGGCCAAGGGGAGACCAATTCACCCCTCCACTTT.

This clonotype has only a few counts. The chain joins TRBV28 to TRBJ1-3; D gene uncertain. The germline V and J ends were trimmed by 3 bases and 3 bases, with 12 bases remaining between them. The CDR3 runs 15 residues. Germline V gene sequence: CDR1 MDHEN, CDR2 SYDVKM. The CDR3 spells CASSFNLVIGNTIYF. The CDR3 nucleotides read TGTGCCAGCAGTTTCAATCTGGTTATTGGAAACACCATATATTTT.

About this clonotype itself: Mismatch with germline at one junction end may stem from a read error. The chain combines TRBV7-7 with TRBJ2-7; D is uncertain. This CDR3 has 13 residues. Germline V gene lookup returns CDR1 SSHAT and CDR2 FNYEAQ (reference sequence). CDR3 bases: TGTGCTAGCAGCGCCCAGGAAGGATACGAGCAGTACTTC. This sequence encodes CASSAQEGYEQYF. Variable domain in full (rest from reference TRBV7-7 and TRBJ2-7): GAGVSQSPRYKVTKRGQDVTLRCDPISSHATLYWYQQALGQGPEFLTYFNYEAQPDKSGLPSDRFSAERPEGSISTLTIQRTEQRDSAMYRCASSAQEGYEQYFGPGTRLTVT.

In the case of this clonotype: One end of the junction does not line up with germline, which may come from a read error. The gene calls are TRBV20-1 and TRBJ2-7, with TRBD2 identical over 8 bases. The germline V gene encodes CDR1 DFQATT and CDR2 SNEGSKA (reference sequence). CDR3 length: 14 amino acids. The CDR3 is CSARAGDFPYEQYF. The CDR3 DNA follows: TGCAGTGCGAGAGCGGGGGACTTCCCTTACGAGCAGTACTTC.

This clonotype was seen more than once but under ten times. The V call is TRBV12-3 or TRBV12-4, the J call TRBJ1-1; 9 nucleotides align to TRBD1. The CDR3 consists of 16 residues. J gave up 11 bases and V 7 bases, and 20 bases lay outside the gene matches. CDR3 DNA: TGTGCCAGCACCGTCCGGGGACAGGGCCAAGGGCGCGGGGCTTTCTTT. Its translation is CASTVRGQGQGRGAFF.

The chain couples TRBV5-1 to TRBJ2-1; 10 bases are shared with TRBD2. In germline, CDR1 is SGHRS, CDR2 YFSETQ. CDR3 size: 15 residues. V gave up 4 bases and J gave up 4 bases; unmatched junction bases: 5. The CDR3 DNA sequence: TGCGCCAGCAGCACACTAGCGGGGCCTTACAATGAGCAGTTCTTC. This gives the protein CASSTLAGPYNEQFF.

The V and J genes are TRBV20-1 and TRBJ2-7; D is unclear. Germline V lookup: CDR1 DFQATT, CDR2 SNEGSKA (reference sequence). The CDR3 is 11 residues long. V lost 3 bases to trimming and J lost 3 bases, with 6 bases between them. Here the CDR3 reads CSASFLYEQYV. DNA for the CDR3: TGCAGTGCTAGCTTCCTCTACGAGCAGTACGTC.

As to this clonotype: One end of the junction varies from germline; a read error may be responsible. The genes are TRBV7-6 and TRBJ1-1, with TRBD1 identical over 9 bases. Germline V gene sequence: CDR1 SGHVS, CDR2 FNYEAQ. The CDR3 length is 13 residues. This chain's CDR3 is CARRGQGNTEAFF. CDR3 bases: TGTGCCCGCAGGGGACAGGGAAACACTGAAGCTTTCTTT. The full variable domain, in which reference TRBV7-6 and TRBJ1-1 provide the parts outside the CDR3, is GAGVSQSPRYKVTKRGQDVALRCDPISGHVSLYWYRQALGQGPEFLTYFNYEAQQDKSGLPNDRFSAERPEGSISTLTIQRTEQRDSAMYRCARRGQGNTEAFFGQGTRLTVV.

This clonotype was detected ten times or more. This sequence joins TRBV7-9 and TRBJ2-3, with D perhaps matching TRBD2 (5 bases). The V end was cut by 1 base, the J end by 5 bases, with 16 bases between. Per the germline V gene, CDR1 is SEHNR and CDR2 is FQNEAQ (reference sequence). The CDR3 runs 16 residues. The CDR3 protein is CASSLGGPILEDTQYF. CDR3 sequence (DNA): TGTGCCAGCAGCTTAGGAGGGCCCATACTGGAAGATACGCAGTATTTT. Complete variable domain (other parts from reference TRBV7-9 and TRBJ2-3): DTGVSQNPRHKITKRGQNVTFRCDPISEHNRLYWYRQTLGQGPEFLTYFQNEAQLEKSRLLSDRFSAERPKGSFSTLEIQRTEQGDSAMYLCASSLGGPILEDTQYFGPGTRLTVL.

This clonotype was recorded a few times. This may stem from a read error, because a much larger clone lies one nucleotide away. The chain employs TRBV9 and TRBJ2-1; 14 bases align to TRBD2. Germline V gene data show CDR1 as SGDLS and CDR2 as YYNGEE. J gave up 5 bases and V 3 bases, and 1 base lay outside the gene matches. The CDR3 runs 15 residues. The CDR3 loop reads CASSEGLAGDNEQFF. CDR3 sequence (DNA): TGTGCCAGCAGCGAGGGACTAGCGGGGGACAATGAGCAGTTCTTC.